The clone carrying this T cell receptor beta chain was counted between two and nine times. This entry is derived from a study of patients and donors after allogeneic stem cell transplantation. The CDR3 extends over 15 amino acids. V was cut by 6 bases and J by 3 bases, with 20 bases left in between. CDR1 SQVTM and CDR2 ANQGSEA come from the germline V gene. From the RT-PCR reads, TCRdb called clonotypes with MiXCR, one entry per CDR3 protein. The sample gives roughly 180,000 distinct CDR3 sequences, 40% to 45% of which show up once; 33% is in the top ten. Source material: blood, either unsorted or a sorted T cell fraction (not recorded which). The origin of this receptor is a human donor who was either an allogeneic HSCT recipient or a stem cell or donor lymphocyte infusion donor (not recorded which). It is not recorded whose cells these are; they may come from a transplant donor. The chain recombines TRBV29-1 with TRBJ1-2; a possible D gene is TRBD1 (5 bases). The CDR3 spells CSVIVLVQTDYGYTF. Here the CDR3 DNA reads TGCAGCGTGATAGTTCTCGTACAGACAGACTATGGCTACACCTTC.